One sample yielded the 11 T cell receptor beta chains listed below, sequenced in a study of blood T cell repertoires in COVID-19. Sequenced by immunoSEQ multiplex PCR; TCRdb stores in-frame clones only, minus some. There are around 160,000 clones in the sample; approximately 80% occur only once, and approximately 10% lies in the top ten. The sample consisted of PBMCs or T cells enriched from blood (not recorded which). The source of these receptors is a man aged 45-65 years who had recovered from COVID-19.

J is TRBJ2-1 and V is TRBV7-9; 8 bases align to TRBD1. Germline CDR1 and CDR2: SEHNR and FQNEAQ (reference sequence). The CDR3 totals 19 residues. After removal of 1 base from V and 8 bases from J, the junction contained 19 bases not matched to a gene. CDR3 sequence (DNA): TGTGCCAGCAGCTTAGGTACCCCCCCCCGACAGGGGATCAGGGATGAGCAGTTCTTC. This translates into CASSLGTPPRQGIRDEQFF.

The chain has TRBV7-7 and TRBJ2-7, with 12 nucleotides matching TRBD1. The germline gives CDR1 SSHAT, CDR2 FNYEAQ (reference sequence). The trim removed 1 base at V and 6 bases at J, leaving 16 bases unmatched. CDR3 size: 19 residues. The CDR3 reads CASSLDRVSLGQGASEQYF. DNA for the CDR3: TGTGCCAGCAGCTTAGATAGGGTAAGTTTGGGACAGGGGGCATCCGAGCAGTACTTC. Full variable domain (outside the CDR3, taken from reference TRBV7-7 and TRBJ2-7): GAGVSQSPRYKVTKRGQDVTLRCDPISSHATLYWYQQALGQGPEFLTYFNYEAQPDKSGLPSDRFSAERPEGSISTLTIQRTEQRDSAMYRCASSLDRVSLGQGASEQYFGPGTRLTVT.

This sequence joins TRBV5-1 and TRBJ2-7, with D tentatively TRBD1 (6 bases). The CDR3 runs 14 residues. Trimming shortened V by 7 bases and J by 2 bases, and 16 bases separated the two germline ends. The germline V gene encodes CDR1 SGHRS and CDR2 YFSETQ. The CDR3 sequence: CASQTGTTAYEQYF. The CDR3 DNA follows: TGCGCCAGCCAAACCGGGACAACAGCCTACGAGCAGTACTTC.

Only one count was recorded for this clone. The genes are TRBV27 and TRBJ2-4; tentative D call: TRBD1 (5 bases). Trimming shortened V by 6 bases and J by 5 bases, and 11 bases separated the two germline ends. Germline lookup yields CDR1 MNHEY and CDR2 SMNVEV (reference sequence). This CDR3 contains 13 residues. The CDR3 sequence is CASRQLTENIQYF. The CDR3 region has the DNA TGTGCCAGCAGACAACTGACAGAAAACATTCAGTACTTC.

There are a few counts of this clone. The chain recombines TRBV6-6 with TRBJ1-5; 7 bases are a match to TRBD1. CDR1 is MNHNY, CDR2 SVGAGI, per germline (reference sequence). The CDR3 totals 15 residues. J was trimmed by 0 bases and V by 6 bases; bases with no gene match: 5. The CDR3 coding sequence is TGTGCCAGCAGAAGACAGGGCAATAGCAATCAGCCCCAGCATTTT. This sequence encodes CASRRQGNSNQPQHF.

The rearrangement uses TRBV10-2 and TRBJ2-7; 10 nucleotides align to TRBD1. Germline-derived CDR1 and CDR2 are WSHSY and SAAADI. The CDR3 sequence is 13 residues long. V lost 6 bases to trimming and J lost 2 bases; unmatched junction nucleotides: 1. This CDR3 is CASSGQGAYEQYF. CDR3 coding DNA: TGCGCCAGCAGCGGACAGGGGGCCTACGAGCAGTACTTC.

The J gene is TRBJ2-3, the V gene TRBV7-2; D gene uncertain. The germline V gene encodes CDR1 SGHTA and CDR2 FQGNSA. The ends were cut back, 0 bases at V and 3 bases at J, with 7 bases in the middle. The CDR3 runs 14 residues. The CDR3 protein is CASSLAHRTDTQYF. The CDR3 DNA sequence: TGTGCCAGCAGCTTAGCGCATAGAACAGATACGCAGTATTTT. Together with reference TRBV7-2 and TRBJ2-3, the CDR3 gives the full variable domain: GAGVSQSPSNKVTEKGKDVELRCDPISGHTALYWYRQSLGQGLEFLIYFQGNSAPDKSGLPSDRFSAERTGGSVSTLTIQRTQQEDSAVYLCASSLAHRTDTQYFGPGTRLTVL.

The J gene is TRBJ1-3, the V gene TRBV4-2, with unresolved D. This CDR3 spans 15 amino acids. Germline assignment: CDR1 LGHNA and CDR2 YNFKEQ. V lost 1 base, J lost 2 bases, and 9 bases lay in between. CDR3 amino acids: CASSQALPAGNTIYF. In DNA, the CDR3 is TGTGCCAGCAGCCAAGCCCTTCCGGCTGGAAACACCATATATTTT.

This clone was observed a few times. The chain uses TRBV15 and TRBJ1-1; 7 nucleotides line up with TRBD1. The V segment lost 1 base and the J segment 5 bases; nucleotides outside the gene matches: 16. CDR3 length equals 18 residues. Germline V gives CDR1 LNHNV, CDR2 YYDKDF (reference sequence). The CDR3 DNA follows: TGTGCCACCAGCAGAGGTGAAGGGACAGAACAGGAGGATACTGAAGCTTTCTTT. This sequence encodes CATSRGEGTEQEDTEAFF.

This clone was observed a handful of times. The chain uses TRBV6-5 and TRBJ2-7; no firm D call. The CDR3 has 15 amino acids. CDR1 and CDR2 (germline): MNHEY, SVGAGI. V was clipped by 0 bases and J by 5 bases, with 14 bases between them. CDR3 bases: TGTGCCAGCAGTTACTCTGAGAATGAAGTCAACGAGCAGTACTTC. Amino acid sequence: CASSYSENEVNEQYF.

This chain joins TRBV9 and TRBJ2-7, with D possibly TRBD1 on 6 matching bases. In germline, CDR1 is SGDLS, CDR2 YYNGEE. Trimming took 4 bases from V and 1 from J, leaving 12 bases between them. The CDR3 extends over 14 amino acids. This CDR3 is CASSSKGGSYEQYF. Written as DNA, the CDR3 is TGTGCCAGCAGCAGCAAAGGGGGATCCTACGAGCAGTACTTC. The whole variable domain, filled in from reference TRBV9 and TRBJ2-7, reads DSGVTQTPKHLITATGQRVTLRCSPRSGDLSVYWYQQSLDQGLQFLIQYYNGEERAKGNILERFSAQQFPDLHSELNLSSLELGDSALYFCASSSKGGSYEQYFGPGTRLTVT.